This TCR beta chain was documented in a study of T cells after yellow fever vaccination. Overall study: Those fractions that held only low numbers of cells were prepared using the SMART-Seq v4 Ultra Low Input RNA kit. Whole-study results and caveats: Sorted repertoires could include abundant contaminating clonotypes from bulk cells. Booster samples showed a return of most primary-vaccination clones (around 96% CD4, approximately 88% CD8).

About this clonotype itself: What it binds is not known.

The CDR3 runs 14 residues. V shed 3 bases, J shed 2 bases, and the junction held 2 bases outside the gene matches. The germline V gene encodes CDR1 SGHAT and CDR2 FQNNGV. Conversion of TCR transcripts into cDNA relied on 5'RACE template switching, which added a universal primer site and UMIs. MiXCR was run by TCRdb on the 5' RACE reads, yielding one entry per CDR3 protein. The table includes hundreds of thousands of distinct CDR3 sequences, approximately 19% detected once. The sequences come from PBMCs, collected before the yellow fever booster vaccination. The source of this sequence is a man aged 18-30 years who received the YFV17D yellow fever vaccine. This rearrangement joins TRBV11-2 to TRBJ2-7, with TRBD2 matching over 9 bases. CDR3 in amino acids: CASSFVAGAYEQYF. The CDR3 DNA reads as TGTGCCAGCAGCTTCGTAGCGGGGGCCTACGAGCAGTACTTC.